This T cell receptor (beta chain) was found in a study of response to subunit inactivated influenza vaccine. This clonotype was seen a handful of times. From the RT-PCR reads, TCRdb called clonotypes with MiXCR, one entry per CDR3 protein. The sample has a few hundred thousand distinct CDR3 sequences, 11% seen once. Germline CDR1 is SEHNR and CDR2 is FQNEAQ (reference sequence). V lost 3 bases and J lost 6; bases outside the gene matches: 9. The CDR3 loop spans 15 amino acids. The sample was also linked to a second study, of T cells expressing NK-cell markers. Turning to that study: 5'RACE template switching built TCR beta cDNA with unique molecular identifiers.

The sequencing here drew on PBMCs from blood, taken on the day of vaccination. The chain links TRBV7-9 to TRBJ2-7; the match to TRBD2 covers 9 bases. The sequence was collected from a man over 45 who received an inactivated influenza vaccine. The DNA of the CDR3 is TGTGCCAGCAGCTTTCGCGGGACTAGCTTGCGCGAGCAGTACTTC. Its protein product is CASSFRGTSLREQYF.